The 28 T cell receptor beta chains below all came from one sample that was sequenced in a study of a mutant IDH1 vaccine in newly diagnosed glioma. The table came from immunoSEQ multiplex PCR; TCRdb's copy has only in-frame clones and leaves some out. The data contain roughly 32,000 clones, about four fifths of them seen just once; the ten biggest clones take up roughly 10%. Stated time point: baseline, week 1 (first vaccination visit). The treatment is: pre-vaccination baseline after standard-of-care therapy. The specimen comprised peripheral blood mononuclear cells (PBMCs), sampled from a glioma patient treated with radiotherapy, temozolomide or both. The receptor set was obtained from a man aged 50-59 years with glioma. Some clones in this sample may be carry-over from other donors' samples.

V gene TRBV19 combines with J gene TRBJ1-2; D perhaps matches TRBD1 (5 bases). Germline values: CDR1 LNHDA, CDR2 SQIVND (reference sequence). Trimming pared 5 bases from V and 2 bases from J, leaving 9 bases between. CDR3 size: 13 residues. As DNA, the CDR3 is TGTGCCAGTAGTGTGGAGGGGAACTATGGCTACACCTTC. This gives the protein CASSVEGNYGYTF.

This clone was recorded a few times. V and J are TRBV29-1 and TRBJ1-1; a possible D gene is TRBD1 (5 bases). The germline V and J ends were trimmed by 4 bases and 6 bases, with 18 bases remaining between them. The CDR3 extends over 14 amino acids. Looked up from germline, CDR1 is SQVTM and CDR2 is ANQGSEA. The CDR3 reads CSVVSSDRGAEAFF. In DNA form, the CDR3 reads TGCAGCGTTGTGTCGTCGGATCGGGGGGCTGAAGCTTTCTTT.

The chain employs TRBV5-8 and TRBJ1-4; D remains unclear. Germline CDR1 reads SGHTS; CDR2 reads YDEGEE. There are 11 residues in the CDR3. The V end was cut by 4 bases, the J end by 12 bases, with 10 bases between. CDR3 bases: TGTGCCAGCAGCCCAATGTCCGAACTGTTTTTT. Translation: CASSPMSELFF.

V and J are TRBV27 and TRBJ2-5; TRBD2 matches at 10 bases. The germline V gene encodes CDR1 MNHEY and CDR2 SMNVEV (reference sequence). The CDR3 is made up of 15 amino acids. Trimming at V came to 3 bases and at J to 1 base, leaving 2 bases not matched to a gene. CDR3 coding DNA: TGTGCCAGCAGTTTTACTAGCGGGATCCAAGAGACCCAGTACTTC. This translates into CASSFTSGIQETQYF.

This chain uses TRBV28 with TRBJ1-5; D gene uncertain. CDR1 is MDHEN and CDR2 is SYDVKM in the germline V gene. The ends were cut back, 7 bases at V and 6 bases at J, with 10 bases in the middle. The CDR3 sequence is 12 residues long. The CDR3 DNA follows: TGTGCCAGCACCAACAGAGTTCAGCCCCAGCATTTT. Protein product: CASTNRVQPQHF.

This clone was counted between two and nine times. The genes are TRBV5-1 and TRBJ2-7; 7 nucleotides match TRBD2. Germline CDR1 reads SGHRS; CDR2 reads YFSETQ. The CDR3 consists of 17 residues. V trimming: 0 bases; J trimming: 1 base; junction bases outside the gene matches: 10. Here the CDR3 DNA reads TGCGCCAGCAGCTTGGGGGACTACAATATCGGGTCCTACGAGCAGTACTTC. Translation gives CASSLGDYNIGSYEQYF.

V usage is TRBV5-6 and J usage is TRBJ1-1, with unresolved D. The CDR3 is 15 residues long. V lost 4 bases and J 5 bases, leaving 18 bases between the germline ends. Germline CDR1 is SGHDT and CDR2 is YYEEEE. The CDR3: CASSPADGGDTEAFF. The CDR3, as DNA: TGTGCCAGCAGCCCAGCGGACGGAGGAGATACTGAAGCTTTCTTT.

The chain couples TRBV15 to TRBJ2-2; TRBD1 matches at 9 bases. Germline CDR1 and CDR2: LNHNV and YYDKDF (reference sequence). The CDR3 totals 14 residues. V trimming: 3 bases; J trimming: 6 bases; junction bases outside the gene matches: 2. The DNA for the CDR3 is TGTGCCACCAGCAGGACAGGGGGGTCCGGGGAGCTGTTTTTT. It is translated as CATSRTGGSGELFF.

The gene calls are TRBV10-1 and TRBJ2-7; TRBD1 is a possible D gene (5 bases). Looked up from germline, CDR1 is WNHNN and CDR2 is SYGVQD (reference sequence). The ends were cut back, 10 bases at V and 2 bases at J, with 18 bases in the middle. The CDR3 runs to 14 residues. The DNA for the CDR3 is TGCGCCACCCAAGCGCCGACAGAAACCTACGAGCAGTACTTC. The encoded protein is CATQAPTETYEQYF.

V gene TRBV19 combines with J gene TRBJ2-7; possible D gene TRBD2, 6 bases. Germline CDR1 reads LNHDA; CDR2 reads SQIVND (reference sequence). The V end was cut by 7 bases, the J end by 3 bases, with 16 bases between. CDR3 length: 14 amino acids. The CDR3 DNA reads TGTGCCAGTATGAACGGGGGACCCCTCTACGAGCAGTACTTC. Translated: CASMNGGPLYEQYF.

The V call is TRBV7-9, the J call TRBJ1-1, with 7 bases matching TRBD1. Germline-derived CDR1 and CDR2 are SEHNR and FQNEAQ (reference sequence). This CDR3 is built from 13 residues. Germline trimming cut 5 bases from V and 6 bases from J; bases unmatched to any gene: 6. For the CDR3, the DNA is TGTGCCAGCAGCCCCGGAGGGGGCTCTGAAGCTTTCTTT. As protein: CASSPGGGSEAFF.

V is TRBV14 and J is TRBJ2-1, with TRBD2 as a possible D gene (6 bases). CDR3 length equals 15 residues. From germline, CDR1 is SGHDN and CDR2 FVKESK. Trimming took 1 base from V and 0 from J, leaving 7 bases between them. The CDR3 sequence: CASSQVGSSYNEQFF. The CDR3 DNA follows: TGTGCCAGCAGCCAAGTCGGGAGCTCCTACAATGAGCAGTTCTTC. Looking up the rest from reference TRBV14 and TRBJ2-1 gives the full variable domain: EAGVTQFPSHSVIEKGQTVTLRCDPISGHDNLYWYRRVMGKEIKFLLHFVKESKQDESGMPNNRFLAERTGGTYSTLKVQPAELEDSGVYFCASSQVGSSYNEQFFGPGTRLTVL.

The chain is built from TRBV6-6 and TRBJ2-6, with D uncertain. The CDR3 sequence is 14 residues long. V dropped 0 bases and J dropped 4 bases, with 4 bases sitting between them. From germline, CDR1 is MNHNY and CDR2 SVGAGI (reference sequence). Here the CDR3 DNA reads TGTGCCAGCAGTTACTCGAACGGGGCCAACGTCCTGACTTTC. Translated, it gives CASSYSNGANVLTF.

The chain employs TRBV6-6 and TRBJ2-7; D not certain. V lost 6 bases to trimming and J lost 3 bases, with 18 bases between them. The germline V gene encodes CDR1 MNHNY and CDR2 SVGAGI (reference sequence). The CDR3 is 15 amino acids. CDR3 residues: CASRTDPSNFYEQYF. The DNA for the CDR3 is TGTGCCAGCAGAACTGATCCTAGTAATTTCTACGAGCAGTACTTC.

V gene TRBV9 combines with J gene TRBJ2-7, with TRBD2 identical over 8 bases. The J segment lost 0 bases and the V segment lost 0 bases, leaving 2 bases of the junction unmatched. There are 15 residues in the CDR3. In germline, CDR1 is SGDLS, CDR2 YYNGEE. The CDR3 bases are TGTGCCAGCAGCGTAGGCGGGGGGTACTCCTACGAGCAGTACTTC. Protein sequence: CASSVGGGYSYEQYF.

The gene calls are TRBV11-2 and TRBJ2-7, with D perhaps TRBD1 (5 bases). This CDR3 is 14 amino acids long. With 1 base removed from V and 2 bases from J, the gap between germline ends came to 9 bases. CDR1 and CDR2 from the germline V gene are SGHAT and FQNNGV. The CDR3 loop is CASSLGRQTYEQYF. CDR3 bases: TGTGCCAGCAGCTTAGGTCGACAGACCTACGAGCAGTACTTC. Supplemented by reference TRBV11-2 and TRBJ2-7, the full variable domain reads EAGVAQSPRYKIIEKRQSVAFWCNPISGHATLYWYQQILGQGPKLLIQFQNNGVVDDSQLPKDRFSAERLKGVDSTLKIQPAKLEDSAVYLCASSLGRQTYEQYFGPGTRLTVT.

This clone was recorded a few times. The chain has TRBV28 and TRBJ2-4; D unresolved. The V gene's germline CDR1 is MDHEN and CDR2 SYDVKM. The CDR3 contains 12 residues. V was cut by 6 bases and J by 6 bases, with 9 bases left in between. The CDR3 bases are TGTGCCAGCAGGAACAGCCGAAACATTCAGTACTTC. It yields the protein CASRNSRNIQYF. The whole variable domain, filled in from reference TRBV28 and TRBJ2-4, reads DVKVTQSSRYLVKRTGEKVFLECVQDMDHENMFWYRQDPGLGLRLIYFSYDVKMKEKGDIPEGYSVSREKKERFSLILESASTNQTSMYLCASRNSRNIQYFGAGTRLSVL.

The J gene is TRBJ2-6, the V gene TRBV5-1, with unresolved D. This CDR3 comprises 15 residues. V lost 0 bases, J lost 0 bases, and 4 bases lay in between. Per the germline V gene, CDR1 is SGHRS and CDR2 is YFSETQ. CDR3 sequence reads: CASSLANSGANVLTF. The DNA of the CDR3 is TGCGCCAGCAGCTTGGCGAACTCTGGGGCCAACGTCCTGACTTTC.

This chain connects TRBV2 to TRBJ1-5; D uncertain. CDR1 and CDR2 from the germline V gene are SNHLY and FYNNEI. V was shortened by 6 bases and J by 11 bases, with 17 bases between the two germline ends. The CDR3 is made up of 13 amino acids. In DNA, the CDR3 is TGTGCCAGCAGCCCGGATCTTCTTGTGGCCCAGCATTTT. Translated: CASSPDLLVAQHF.

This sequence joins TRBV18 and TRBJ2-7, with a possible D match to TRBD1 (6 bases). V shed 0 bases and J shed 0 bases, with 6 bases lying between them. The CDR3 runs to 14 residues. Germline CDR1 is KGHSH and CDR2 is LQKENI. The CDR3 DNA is TGTGCCAGCTCACCACCGGACAGCTCCTACGAGCAGTACTTC. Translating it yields CASSPPDSSYEQYF.

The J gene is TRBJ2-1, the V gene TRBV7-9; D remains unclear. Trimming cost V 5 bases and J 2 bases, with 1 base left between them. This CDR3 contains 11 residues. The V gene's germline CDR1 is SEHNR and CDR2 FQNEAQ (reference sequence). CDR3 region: CASSAYNEQFF. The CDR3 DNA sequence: TGTGCCAGCAGCGCCTACAATGAGCAGTTCTTC.

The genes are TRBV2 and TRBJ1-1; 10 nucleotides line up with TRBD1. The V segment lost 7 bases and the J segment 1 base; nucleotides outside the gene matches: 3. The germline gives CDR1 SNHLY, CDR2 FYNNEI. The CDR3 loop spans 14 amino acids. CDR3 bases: TGTGCCAGCACCAGGGACAGGGGGAACACTGAAGCTTTCTTT. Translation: CASTRDRGNTEAFF.

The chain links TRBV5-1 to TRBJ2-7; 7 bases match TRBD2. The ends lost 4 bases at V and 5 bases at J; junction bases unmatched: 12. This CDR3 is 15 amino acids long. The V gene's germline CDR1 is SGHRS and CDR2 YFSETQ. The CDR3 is CASSPWAGVGHEQYF. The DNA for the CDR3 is TGCGCCAGCAGCCCCTGGGCGGGAGTGGGCCACGAGCAGTACTTC.

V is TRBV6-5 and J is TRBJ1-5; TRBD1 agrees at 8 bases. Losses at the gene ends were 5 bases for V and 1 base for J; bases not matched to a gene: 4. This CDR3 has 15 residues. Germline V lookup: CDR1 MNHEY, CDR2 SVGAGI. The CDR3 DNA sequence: TGTGCCAGCAGTCACAGGGGGAGAAGCAATCAGCCCCAGCATTTT. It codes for CASSHRGRSNQPQHF.

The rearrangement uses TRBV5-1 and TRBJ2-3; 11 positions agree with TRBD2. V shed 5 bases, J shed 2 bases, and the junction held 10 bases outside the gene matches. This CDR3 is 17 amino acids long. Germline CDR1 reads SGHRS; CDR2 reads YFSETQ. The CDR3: CASSGIAGGPNTDTQYF. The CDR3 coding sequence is TGCGCCAGCAGTGGAATAGCGGGGGGGCCAAACACAGATACGCAGTATTTT.

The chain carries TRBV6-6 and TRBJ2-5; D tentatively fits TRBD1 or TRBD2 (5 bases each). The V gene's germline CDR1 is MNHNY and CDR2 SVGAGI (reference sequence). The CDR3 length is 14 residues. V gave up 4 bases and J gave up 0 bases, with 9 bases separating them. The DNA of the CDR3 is TGTGCCAGCAGTTCGCCGGGACACCAAGAGACCCAGTACTTC. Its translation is CASSSPGHQETQYF.

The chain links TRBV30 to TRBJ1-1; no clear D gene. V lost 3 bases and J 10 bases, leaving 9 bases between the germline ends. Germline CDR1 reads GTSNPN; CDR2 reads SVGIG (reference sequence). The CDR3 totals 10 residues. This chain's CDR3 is CAWRGSGAFF. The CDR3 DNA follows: TGTGCCTGGAGGGGATCTGGAGCTTTCTTT. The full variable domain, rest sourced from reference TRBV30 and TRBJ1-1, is SQTIHQWPATLVQPVGSPLSLECTVEGTSNPNLYWYRQAAGRGLQLLFYSVGIGQISSEVPQNLSASRPQDRQFILSSKKLLLSDSGFYLCAWRGSGAFFGQGTRLTVV.

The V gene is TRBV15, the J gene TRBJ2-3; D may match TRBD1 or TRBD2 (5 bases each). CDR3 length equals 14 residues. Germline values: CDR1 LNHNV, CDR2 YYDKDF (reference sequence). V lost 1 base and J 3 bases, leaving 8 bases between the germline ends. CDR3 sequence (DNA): TGTGCCACCAGCAGAGGGGGGAGTACAGATACGCAGTATTTT. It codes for CATSRGGSTDTQYF.